The clone carrying this T cell receptor beta chain was recorded a few times. The repertoire was sequenced with immunoSEQ multiplex PCR; TCRdb's copy has only in-frame clones and lacks some. The sample records roughly 250,000 clones, 70% to 90% being singletons. This sample stems from a study of blood T cell repertoires in COVID-19. The ends lost 3 bases at V and 9 bases at J; junction bases unmatched: 8. CDR1 and CDR2 (germline): SGHRS, YFSETQ. The CDR3 has 16 amino acids. The chain carries TRBV5-1 and TRBJ2-1; 14 nucleotides match TRBD2. Sequencing was carried out using peripheral blood. The source is a man aged 45-60 years with acute or convalescent COVID-19. The DNA of the CDR3 is TGCGCCAGCAGCTCGGGGGGACTAGCGGGAGTTACTGAGCAGTTCTTC. Translating gives CASSSGGLAGVTEQFF.